This record concerns one T cell receptor (beta chain) sequence. The germline gives CDR1 MDHEN, CDR2 SYDVKM. The CDR3 length is 16 residues. Between the trimmed V and J ends, which lost 2 bases and 2 bases, there was a span of 15 bases. The record originates from a study of cytotoxic CD8 clonotypes in ibrutinib-treated CLL. The assay was immunoSEQ multiplex PCR, and TCRdb's table has in-frame clones only and misses some. The table includes about 130,000 clones, around 80% detected once. The chain employs TRBV28 and TRBJ2-5; D uncertain. The starting material was PBMCs, obtained after 12 months of ibrutinib treatment. This TCR derives from a human donor with chronic lymphocytic leukemia. The CDR3 loop is CASSLGRAFYQETQYF. In DNA form, the CDR3 reads TGTGCCAGCAGTTTAGGTCGAGCGTTCTATCAAGAGACCCAGTACTTC.